This TCR beta chain is from a study of a mutant IDH1 vaccine in newly diagnosed glioma. Overall study: Following radiotherapy alone, or alongside temozolomide cycles, vaccination was started after an interval of 4-6 weeks.

Time point in this sample: week 35, safety follow-up. Alongside topical imiquimod, each dose of vaccine comprised 300 ug of mutant IDH1 20-mer peptide. Concerning this clone itself: Its matching antigen is unknown.

Trimming stripped 5 bases from V and 7 bases from J, with 17 bases between. This CDR3 contains 15 residues. Germline values: CDR1 MNHEY, CDR2 SMNVEV (reference sequence). The data were produced by immunoSEQ multiplex PCR, yet TCRdb's version contains in-frame clones alone and is incomplete. The sample includes around 30,000 clones, roughly 80% seen only once; the top ten take less than 8.5%. Study-wide results and limits: Most patients, around 93%, showed vaccine-induced immune responses. Whatever changes occurred in top peripheral T cell clonotypes seemed unrelated to pseudoprogression.

The chain has TRBV27 and TRBJ2-2; possible D gene TRBD2, 7 bases. This sequence originates from a woman aged 18-30 years with glioma. This material consisted of PBMCs, taken from a glioma patient whose treatment included an IDH1 peptide vaccine. The CDR3 sequence is CASSVKGGVGGELFF. CDR3 DNA: TGTGCCAGCAGTGTAAAGGGGGGGGTTGGCGGGGAGCTGTTTTTT.